These T cell receptor beta chains were read from a single sample in a study of shared clonotypes between healthy human individuals. Method: immunoSEQ multiplex PCR; TCRdb's copy keeps in-frame clones and lacks some. The sample has roughly 2.5 million clones; around 90% are singletons. The specimen was naive CD4+ T cells sorted from blood. The receptors here all came from a man aged 18-30 years in good health. Each CDR3 is given with its conserved first and last residue. Fields, in order: CDR3 DNA, CDR3 protein, clone size, D gene, V gene, CDR3 length, J gene. The D gene is left open where the match is weak. Clone sizes are given selectively: once, few, many, or a class where the clone is expanded.

DNA: TGTGCCAGCAGCTCAAGTCACGGGACTAGCGGAGCCTACGAGCAGTACTTC; CDR3: CASSSSHGTSGAYEQYF; size: -; D: TRBD2; V: TRBV5-4; length: 17; J: TRBJ2-7
DNA: TGTGCCAGTAGTCTGACGGGACTAGTCACCGGGGAGCTGTTTTTT; CDR3: CASSLTGLVTGELFF; size: -; D: TRBD2; V: TRBV19; length: 15; J: TRBJ2-2
DNA: TGTGCCAGCAGCCAACGCGGCAGATCTGGGGCCAACGTCCTGACTTTC; CDR3: CASSQRGRSGANVLTF; size: -; D: -; V: TRBV4-2; length: 16; J: TRBJ2-6
DNA: TGTGCCTGGAGGGAACGCGGGGGCCGCAGTGACAATCAGCCCCAGCATTTT; CDR3: CAWRERGGRSDNQPQHF; size: few; D: -; V: TRBV30; length: 17; J: TRBJ1-5
DNA: TGCGCCAGCAGCCCTACTCAGACTAGCGGGGGGTTGTACGAGCAGTACTTC; CDR3: CASSPTQTSGGLYEQYF; size: -; D: TRBD2; V: TRBV5-1; length: 17; J: TRBJ2-7
DNA: TGCGCCAGCAGAGCCCAGTCGGACTACGAGCAGTACTTC; CDR3: CASRAQSDYEQYF; size: -; D: -; V: TRBV10-2; length: 13; J: TRBJ2-7
DNA: TGTGCCAGCAGCTTCGGGGACAGGGAAGGAGAGACCCAGTACTTC; CDR3: CASSFGDREGETQYF; size: -; D: TRBD1; V: TRBV7-9; length: 15; J: TRBJ2-5
DNA: TGTGCCAGCAGCAACAGGGGAGATACGCAGTATTTT; CDR3: CASSNRGDTQYF; size: -; D: TRBD1; V: TRBV6-5; length: 12; J: TRBJ2-3
DNA: TGTGCTAGCAGCCCTGCTCCCGAGGGTCTCTCCTACGAGCAGTACTTC; CDR3: CASSPAPEGLSYEQYF; size: -; D: -; V: TRBV7-7; length: 16; J: TRBJ2-7
DNA: TGCGCCAGCAGCCGGACTAGCGGGGGGGCCTACGAGCAGTACTTC; CDR3: CASSRTSGGAYEQYF; size: -; D: TRBD2; V: TRBV4-1; length: 15; J: TRBJ2-7
DNA: TGTGCCAGCAGCTTTGCCGGGTCCTCCTACGAGCAGTACTTC; CDR3: CASSFAGSSYEQYF; size: -; D: -; V: TRBV7-3; length: 14; J: TRBJ2-7
DNA: TGTGCCACTTCAGGACAGGGAGTCCACGAGCAGTACTTC; CDR3: CATSGQGVHEQYF; size: -; D: TRBD1; V: TRBV19; length: 13; J: TRBJ2-7
DNA: TGCAGCGTTGAGAAGGGGGAGATCCCCTACGAGCAGTACTTC; CDR3: CSVEKGEIPYEQYF; size: -; D: -; V: TRBV29-1; length: 14; J: TRBJ2-7
DNA: TGTGCCAGCACGACTAGCGGTAATCAAGAGACCCAGTACTTC; CDR3: CASTTSGNQETQYF; size: -; D: TRBD2; V: TRBV7-2; length: 14; J: TRBJ2-5
DNA: TGCGCCAGCAGCCAAGATTCCCTGGCAGATACGCAGTATTTT; CDR3: CASSQDSLADTQYF; size: -; D: -; V: TRBV4-1; length: 14; J: TRBJ2-3
DNA: TGTGCCTGGAGTGTACAACTAGCGGGAGGCGGGGAGCTGTTTTTT; CDR3: CAWSVQLAGGGELFF; size: -; D: TRBD2; V: TRBV30; length: 15; J: TRBJ2-2
DNA: TGCGCCAGCAGCCCCGGGACTAGCGGGGGGGCTCACGAGACCCAGTACTTC; CDR3: CASSPGTSGGAHETQYF; size: -; D: TRBD2; V: TRBV5-1; length: 17; J: TRBJ2-5
DNA: TGTGCCAGCAGCTTTGGACTAGCGGGCCAAGAGACCCAGTACTTC; CDR3: CASSFGLAGQETQYF; size: -; D: TRBD2; V: TRBV5-5; length: 15; J: TRBJ2-5
DNA: TGTGCCAGCAGCCAACAAGCGGGAGGGCCGGAGGAGCAGTACTTC; CDR3: CASSQQAGGPEEQYF; size: -; D: TRBD2; V: TRBV7-2; length: 15; J: TRBJ2-7
DNA: TGCGCCAGCAGCTTGGCAGGGTCAGAGACCCAGTACTTC; CDR3: CASSLAGSETQYF; size: -; D: -; V: TRBV5-1; length: 13; J: TRBJ2-5
DNA: TGTGCCAGCAGTGAGCGGGAGTTTAACAATGAGCAGTTCTTC; CDR3: CASSEREFNNEQFF; size: -; D: TRBD2; V: TRBV2; length: 14; J: TRBJ2-1
DNA: TGTGCCATCACCCTGGACGGGGCCTATGGCTACACCTTC; CDR3: CAITLDGAYGYTF; size: few; D: -; V: TRBV10-3; length: 13; J: TRBJ1-2
DNA: TGCGCCAGCAGCTTGGAGGGGTATGGTGAAAAACTGTTTTTT; CDR3: CASSLEGYGEKLFF; size: -; D: -; V: TRBV5-1; length: 14; J: TRBJ1-4
DNA: TGTGCCATCAGTGAGGTTAGAGGGGTCGGCTACACCTTC; CDR3: CAISEVRGVGYTF; size: -; D: -; V: TRBV10-3; length: 13; J: TRBJ1-2
DNA: TGTGCCAGCAGCCCCCGGTCTAGCGCACCCGGGGAGCTGTTTTTT; CDR3: CASSPRSSAPGELFF; size: -; D: -; V: TRBV7-2; length: 15; J: TRBJ2-2
DNA: TGTGCCAGCAGTGGACCGACAGGGAAGGATTCCTACGAGCAGTACTTC; CDR3: CASSGPTGKDSYEQYF; size: -; D: TRBD1; V: TRBV27; length: 16; J: TRBJ2-7
DNA: TGTGCCAGCTCACCCTCGGGGAGGGGGCCAACAAAACTGTTTTTT; CDR3: CASSPSGRGPTKLFF; size: -; D: TRBD1; V: TRBV18; length: 15; J: TRBJ1-4
DNA: TGTGCCAGTAGTATCGTCCCTGGGCCGAACACTGAAGCTTTCTTT; CDR3: CASSIVPGPNTEAFF; size: -; D: -; V: TRBV19; length: 15; J: TRBJ1-1
DNA: TGCGCCAGCAGCTTGGGGGGACGCTCTGGGGCCAACGTCCTGACTTTC; CDR3: CASSLGGRSGANVLTF; size: -; D: -; V: TRBV5-1; length: 16; J: TRBJ2-6
DNA: TGTGCCACCCGAAGGGGCCCCAGTCATGCGAACACTGAAGCTTTCTTT; CDR3: CATRRGPSHANTEAFF; size: -; D: -; V: TRBV2; length: 16; J: TRBJ1-1
DNA: TGTGCCAGCAGCGTGGGACTATTCATCTACGAGCAGTACTTC; CDR3: CASSVGLFIYEQYF; size: -; D: TRBD2; V: TRBV5-5; length: 14; J: TRBJ2-7
DNA: TGTGCCAGCAGCCTGAGCCGGGACAGGGTCCTCTACGAGCAGTACTTC; CDR3: CASSLSRDRVLYEQYF; size: -; D: TRBD1; V: TRBV5-6; length: 16; J: TRBJ2-7
DNA: TGCGCCAGCAGCTCCTTGGACAGCCGGGGGAATTCACCCCTCCACTTT; CDR3: CASSSLDSRGNSPLHF; size: -; D: -; V: TRBV5-1; length: 16; J: TRBJ1-6
DNA: TGTGCCAGCAGCCAAGAGCCTAGCGGGGGGGCTGATACGCAGTATTTT; CDR3: CASSQEPSGGADTQYF; size: -; D: TRBD2; V: TRBV4-2; length: 16; J: TRBJ2-3
DNA: TGTGCCAGCAGCTTGGGGAGATACCGGCAGGGTGAGGGTTTAGGAGATACGCAGTATTTT; CDR3: CASSLGRYRQGEGLGDTQYF; size: -; D: -; V: TRBV11-3; length: 20; J: TRBJ2-3
DNA: TGCGCCAGCAGCCAGGGACAGGGAAAGCCTAATGAAAAACTGTTTTTT; CDR3: CASSQGQGKPNEKLFF; size: once; D: TRBD1; V: TRBV4-3; length: 16; J: TRBJ1-4
DNA: TGTGCCAGCAGGGGCCTCCTTTACACAGATACGCAGTATTTT; CDR3: CASRGLLYTDTQYF; size: once; D: -; V: TRBV2; length: 14; J: TRBJ2-3
DNA: TGCGCCAGCAGAAAGGGGAACAGTGACTCCTACGAGCAGTACTTC; CDR3: CASRKGNSDSYEQYF; size: -; D: -; V: TRBV5-1; length: 15; J: TRBJ2-7
DNA: TGCGCCAGCAGCTTGGAAACCCCGGGACAGAAAGCCTACGAGCAGTACTTC; CDR3: CASSLETPGQKAYEQYF; size: -; D: TRBD1; V: TRBV5-1; length: 17; J: TRBJ2-7
DNA: TGCGCCAGCAGCCCTTTGACAGGGGGCGCCGGGGAGCTGTTTTTT; CDR3: CASSPLTGGAGELFF; size: -; D: TRBD1; V: TRBV5-1; length: 15; J: TRBJ2-2
DNA: TGTGCCAGCAGCCCCGCGGGACAGTTTGATGGCTACACCTTC; CDR3: CASSPAGQFDGYTF; size: -; D: TRBD1; V: TRBV11-2; length: 14; J: TRBJ1-2
DNA: TGTGCCAGCAGCCTCGGACATAATCAGCCCCAGCATTTT; CDR3: CASSLGHNQPQHF; size: -; D: -; V: TRBV6-1; length: 13; J: TRBJ1-5
DNA: TGCGCCAGCAGCCAAGGAGCGGGAGGTGGCGCAGATACGCAGTATTTT; CDR3: CASSQGAGGGADTQYF; size: -; D: TRBD2; V: TRBV4-1; length: 16; J: TRBJ2-3
DNA: TGTGCCTGGAGTGGCGAGGGGGAGACCCAGTACTTC; CDR3: CAWSGEGETQYF; size: -; D: -; V: TRBV30; length: 12; J: TRBJ2-5
DNA: TGTGCCTGGAACAGGGTGAACACTGAAGCTTTCTTT; CDR3: CAWNRVNTEAFF; size: -; D: -; V: TRBV30; length: 12; J: TRBJ1-1
DNA: TGCAGCGGGTACAACACTGAAGCTTTCTTT; CDR3: CSGYNTEAFF; size: -; D: -; V: TRBV29-1; length: 10; J: TRBJ1-1
DNA: TGTGCCAGCAGGACAGGGGGGCCTAATGAAAAACTGTTTTTT; CDR3: CASRTGGPNEKLFF; size: -; D: TRBD1; V: TRBV6-6; length: 14; J: TRBJ1-4
DNA: TGTGCCAGCAGCTTAGCCGGGAATAGTGAGCAGTTCTTC; CDR3: CASSLAGNSEQFF; size: -; D: -; V: TRBV7-8; length: 13; J: TRBJ2-1
DNA: TGTGCCAGCAGCTTGGGAACCGGGACAGTCTCTGGAAACACCATATATTTT; CDR3: CASSLGTGTVSGNTIYF; size: -; D: TRBD1; V: TRBV5-4; length: 17; J: TRBJ1-3
DNA: TGTGCCAGTAGTCCCCGACCCGCTTCGTATAACACCGGGGAGCTGTTTTTT; CDR3: CASSPRPASYNTGELFF; size: -; D: -; V: TRBV19; length: 17; J: TRBJ2-2
DNA: TGCGCCAGCAGCTTAAGAACAGGGGGCGAGGAAAAACTGTTTTTT; CDR3: CASSLRTGGEEKLFF; size: -; D: TRBD1; V: TRBV5-1; length: 15; J: TRBJ1-4
DNA: TGTGCCACCAGCAGAAGAGGTCAGGGGGCACCCGAAGCTTTCTTT; CDR3: CATSRRGQGAPEAFF; size: -; D: TRBD1; V: TRBV15; length: 15; J: TRBJ1-1
DNA: TGTGCCAGCAGTCTCAGAGTTTTTCGCAATCAGCCCCAGCATTTT; CDR3: CASSLRVFRNQPQHF; size: -; D: -; V: TRBV28; length: 15; J: TRBJ1-5
DNA: TGTGCCAGCAGTTTCAGCGGCTCCACCGGGGAGCTGTTTTTT; CDR3: CASSFSGSTGELFF; size: -; D: -; V: TRBV7-2; length: 14; J: TRBJ2-2
DNA: TGCGCCAGCAGCTTGGCCGTGGCAGACAATGAGCAGTTCTTC; CDR3: CASSLAVADNEQFF; size: -; D: -; V: TRBV5-1; length: 14; J: TRBJ2-1
DNA: TGTGCCATCAGGCCACAGGTCTCTGGAAACACCATATATTTT; CDR3: CAIRPQVSGNTIYF; size: -; D: -; V: TRBV10-3; length: 14; J: TRBJ1-3
DNA: TGCAGCGTTGAAGGACAGGGGGCCGGAAACACCATATATTTT; CDR3: CSVEGQGAGNTIYF; size: -; D: TRBD1; V: TRBV29-1; length: 14; J: TRBJ1-3
DNA: TGTGCCAGCAGCGCGGACTTTATGTCTGAAGCTTTCTTT; CDR3: CASSADFMSEAFF; size: -; D: -; V: TRBV2; length: 13; J: TRBJ1-1
DNA: TGTGCCAGCAGCTTCGGCGAACGGGAGACCCAGTACTTC; CDR3: CASSFGERETQYF; size: -; D: -; V: TRBV11-2; length: 13; J: TRBJ2-5